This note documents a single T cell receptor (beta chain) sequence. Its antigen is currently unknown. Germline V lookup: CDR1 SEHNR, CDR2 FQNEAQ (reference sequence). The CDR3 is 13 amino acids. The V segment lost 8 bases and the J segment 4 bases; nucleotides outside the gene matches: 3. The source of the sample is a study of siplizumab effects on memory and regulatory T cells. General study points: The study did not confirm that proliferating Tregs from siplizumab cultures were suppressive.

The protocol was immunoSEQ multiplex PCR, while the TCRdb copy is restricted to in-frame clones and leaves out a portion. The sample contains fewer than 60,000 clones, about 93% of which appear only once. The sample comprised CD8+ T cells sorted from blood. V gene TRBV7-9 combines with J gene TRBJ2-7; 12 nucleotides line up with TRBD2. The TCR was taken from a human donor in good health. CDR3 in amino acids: CASRLAGEYEQYF. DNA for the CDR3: TGTGCCAGCCGACTAGCGGGAGAATACGAGCAGTACTTC.